These 21 T cell receptor beta chains came from one sample sequenced in a study of T cell responses to AZD1222 COVID-19 vaccine. Profiling relied on immunoSEQ multiplex PCR, and the TCRdb table lists in-frame clones only, not all of them. The sample lists about 120,000 clones; 80% to 90% were seen once. The sequencing here drew on peripheral blood, taken on day 0 of AZD1222 vaccination. These receptors came from an adult in good health.

The V and J genes are TRBV5-1 and TRBJ1-2; TRBD1 might be the D (6 bases). Germline V CDR1 and CDR2: SGHRS, YFSETQ. V lost 4 bases, J lost 3 bases, and 19 bases lay in between. This CDR3 has 16 residues. CDR3 bases: TGCGCCAGCAGCGCACCCCGAGGGGGGAACGACTATGGCTACACCTTC. It yields the protein CASSAPRGGNDYGYTF. The whole variable domain, remainder taken from reference TRBV5-1 and TRBJ1-2, is KAGVTQTPRYLIKTRGQQVTLSCSPISGHRSVSWYQQTPGQGLQFLFEYFSETQRNKGNFPGRFSGRQFSNSRSEMNVSTLELGDSALYLCASSAPRGGNDYGYTFGSGTRLTVV.

The CDR3 reads CASSLTGGTEAFF. In DNA form, the CDR3 reads TGTGCCAGCAGCTTGACAGGGGGCACTGAAGCTTTCTTT. This sequence joins TRBV7-2 and TRBJ1-1; 9 bases agree with TRBD1. Germline loops: CDR1 SGHTA, CDR2 FQGNSA. This CDR3 contains 13 residues. Germline trimming cut 3 bases from V and 4 bases from J; bases unmatched to any gene: 0. Complete variable domain (other parts from reference TRBV7-2 and TRBJ1-1): GAGVSQSPSNKVTEKGKDVELRCDPISGHTALYWYRQSLGQGLEFLIYFQGNSAPDKSGLPSDRFSAERTGGSVSTLTIQRTQQEDSAVYLCASSLTGGTEAFFGQGTRLTVV.

Here the CDR3 DNA reads TGTGCCAGCGCTGGACAAGTGAACACTGAAGCTTTCTTT. This encodes CASAGQVNTEAFF. This chain uses TRBV27 with TRBJ1-1; perhaps TRBD1 as D (5 bases). V gave up 8 bases and J gave up 0 bases, with 10 bases separating them. This CDR3 has 13 amino acids. Germline loops: CDR1 MNHEY, CDR2 SMNVEV (reference sequence).

The V call is TRBV7-7, the J call TRBJ2-1; D is ambiguous. From germline, CDR1 is SSHAT and CDR2 FNYEAQ (reference sequence). The CDR3 contains 15 residues. Deletions cut 5 bases from V and 3 bases from J, with 14 bases between. As DNA, the CDR3 is TGTGCCAGCAGCCCCGGTAGGACCTTCTACAATGAGCAGTTCTTC. Residues: CASSPGRTFYNEQFF.

The J gene is TRBJ1-2, the V gene TRBV6-1; D is unclear. V was clipped by 3 bases and J by 1 base, with 0 bases between them. CDR3 length: 11 residues. Germline lookup yields CDR1 MNHNS and CDR2 SASEGT. The CDR3 protein is CASSDNYGYTF. CDR3 DNA sequence: TGTGCCAGCAGTGATAACTATGGCTACACCTTC.

The chain combines TRBV11-2 with TRBJ1-1; D gene unclear. The germline V gene encodes CDR1 SGHAT and CDR2 FQNNGV. Deletions cut 5 bases from V and 4 bases from J, with 8 bases between. This CDR3 spans 12 amino acids. The CDR3 is CASSLWATEAFF. CDR3 sequence (DNA): TGTGCCAGCAGCCTGTGGGCCACTGAAGCTTTCTTT.

CDR3 coding DNA: TGTGCCACCAGCAGAGGATACATTCTAGCGGGGGGTACAGATACGCAGTATTTT. Encoded protein: CATSRGYILAGGTDTQYF. The chain recombines TRBV15 with TRBJ2-3, with 11 bases lining up with TRBD2. Germline loops: CDR1 LNHNV, CDR2 YYDKDF (reference sequence). This CDR3 has 18 amino acids. The junction had 9 bases not matched to a gene; V was cut back by 1 base and J by 3 bases.

The chain employs TRBV2 and TRBJ1-5, with no clear D. The CDR3 runs to 15 residues. V was shortened by 9 bases and J by 0 bases, with 15 bases between the two germline ends. Germline CDR1 and CDR2: SNHLY and FYNNEI. CDR3 sequence: CARGGSLNSNQPQHF. CDR3 bases: TGTGCCAGGGGAGGCAGTCTTAATAGCAATCAGCCCCAGCATTTT.

The CDR3 region is CASGTQGISEKLFF. The DNA for the CDR3 is TGTGCTAGTGGGACACAGGGAATTTCCGAAAAACTGTTTTTT. The chain combines TRBV12-5 with TRBJ1-4; tentatively, D is TRBD1 (6 bases). This CDR3 spans 14 amino acids. The germline V gene has CDR1 LGHNT and CDR2 FRNRAP. Trimming left V 6 bases short and J 8 bases short, with 16 bases between. The whole variable domain, filled in from reference TRBV12-5 and TRBJ1-4, reads DARVTQTPRHKVTEMGQEVTMRCQPILGHNTVFWYRQTMMQGLELLAYFRNRAPLDDSGMPKDRFSAEMPDATLATLKIQPSEPRDSAVYFCASGTQGISEKLFFGSGTQLSVL.

This sequence joins TRBV12-5 and TRBJ2-1; no clear D gene. CDR1 LGHNT and CDR2 FRNRAP come from the germline V gene. V was trimmed by 2 bases and J by 5 bases, leaving 7 bases between them. The CDR3 consists of 13 residues. The CDR3 DNA sequence: TGTGCTAGTGGTTTGACGGCCAACAATGAGCAGTTCTTC. Translating it yields CASGLTANNEQFF.

The chain combines TRBV5-1 with TRBJ1-4; D uncertain. Germline-derived CDR1 and CDR2 are SGHRS and YFSETQ. The CDR3 is made up of 13 amino acids. V shed 0 bases and J shed 8 bases, with 8 bases lying between them. CDR3 nucleotide sequence: TGCGCCAGCAGCTTGGCTGACGGGGAAAAACTGTTTTTT. It is translated as CASSLADGEKLFF.

This clone was picked up a small number of times. The chain is built from TRBV4-3 and TRBJ2-7, with D unresolved. The CDR3 has 13 residues. V lost 1 base, J lost 2 bases, and 6 bases lay in between. CDR1 is LGHNA, CDR2 YSLEER, per germline. DNA of the CDR3: TGCGCCAGCAGCCAAGGGGATCCCTACGAGCAGTACTTC. It codes for CASSQGDPYEQYF.

This sequence joins TRBV10-1 and TRBJ1-2; 10 nucleotides agree with TRBD1. Germline CDR1 WNHNN, CDR2 SYGVQD (reference sequence). The CDR3 length is 18 residues. Losses at the gene ends were 10 bases for V and 6 bases for J; bases not matched to a gene: 23. This CDR3 reads CANYRLSRRGDRGDGYTF. CDR3 DNA sequence: TGCGCCAATTACCGTCTTTCGCGAAGAGGGGACAGGGGCGATGGCTACACCTTC.

The chain is built from TRBV2 and TRBJ1-4, with 7 nucleotides matching TRBD1. CDR3 size: 16 residues. The V and J ends lost 1 base and 4 bases, in that order; junction bases with no gene match: 6. Germline V gives CDR1 SNHLY, CDR2 FYNNEI. The CDR3 bases are TGTGCCAGCAGTGAAGGAGGGACAGCCCTTAATGAAAAACTGTTTTTT. This sequence encodes CASSEGGTALNEKLFF.

This chain uses TRBV5-1 with TRBJ2-7; D is possibly TRBD2 (6 bases). There are 16 residues in the CDR3. Germline-derived CDR1 and CDR2 are SGHRS and YFSETQ. With 0 bases removed from V and 3 bases from J, the gap between germline ends came to 16 bases. CDR3 in DNA: TGCGCCAGCAGCTTGGGTGGTAGTAGCGGATTCTACGAGCAGTACTTC. This sequence encodes CASSLGGSSGFYEQYF.

The genes are TRBV15 and TRBJ1-1; TRBD1 is a possible D gene (5 bases). The CDR3 spans 13 residues. Germline V gene data show CDR1 as LNHNV and CDR2 as YYDKDF (reference sequence). V shed 1 base and J shed 7 bases, with 10 bases lying between them. The CDR3 loop reads CATSRVGTDEAFF. The CDR3 bases are TGTGCCACCAGCAGAGTCGGGACTGATGAAGCTTTCTTT. The full variable domain, completed using reference TRBV15 and TRBJ1-1, is DAMVIQNPRYQVTQFGKPVTLSCSQTLNHNVMYWYQQKSSQAPKLLFHYYDKDFNNEADTPDNFQSRRPNTSFCFLDIRSPGLGDTAMYLCATSRVGTDEAFFGQGTRLTVV.

This chain links TRBV6-2 or TRBV6-3 with TRBJ1-5; possible D gene TRBD1, 5 bases. The V end was cut by 2 bases, the J end by 1 base, with 12 bases between. CDR3 length: 16 amino acids. The V gene's germline CDR1 is MNHEY and CDR2 SVGEGT. CDR3 loop: CASSYGAFRSNQPQHF. In DNA, the CDR3 is TGTGCCAGCAGTTACGGGGCATTCCGGAGCAATCAGCCCCAGCATTTT.

V gene TRBV5-1 combines with J gene TRBJ1-6; 12 bases fit TRBD1. V gave up 0 bases and J gave up 8 bases; unmatched junction bases: 3. Per the germline V gene, CDR1 is SGHRS and CDR2 is YFSETQ. The CDR3 is 16 amino acids. The CDR3: CASSLEGQGADSPLHF. CDR3 bases: TGCGCCAGCAGCTTGGAGGGACAGGGGGCAGATTCACCCCTCCACTTT.

The rearrangement joins TRBV19 to TRBJ2-7; 10 nucleotides line up with TRBD1. Germline CDR1 is LNHDA and CDR2 is SQIVND (reference sequence). CDR3 length equals 16 residues. V dropped 6 bases and J dropped 2; count of bases not matched to a gene: 10. CDR3 DNA sequence: TGTGCCAGTAGCTCTGGTGGGACAGGGGTCCCCTACGAGCAGTACTTC. It is translated as CASSSGGTGVPYEQYF.

This clone was found a few times. The genes are TRBV7-9 and TRBJ2-7; unclear D gene. In germline, CDR1 is SEHNR, CDR2 FQNEAQ (reference sequence). With 0 bases removed from V and 2 bases from J, the gap between germline ends came to 2 bases. The CDR3 covers 12 residues. Here the CDR3 DNA reads TGTGCCAGCAGCTTAGCAACCTACGAGCAGTACTTC. Protein product: CASSLATYEQYF.

V usage is TRBV7-2 and J usage is TRBJ2-5; either TRBD1 or TRBD2 may fit D (5 bases each). This CDR3 spans 14 amino acids. Germline V CDR1 and CDR2: SGHTA, FQGNSA. Trimming stripped 4 bases from V and 2 bases from J, with 11 bases between. The CDR3: CASSSNGAQETQYF. In DNA form, the CDR3 reads TGTGCCAGCAGCTCTAACGGGGCACAAGAGACCCAGTACTTC.